This T cell receptor (beta chain) comes out of a study of shared clonotypes between healthy human individuals. Study-level information: Each donor's CD8 memory used one plate, CD8 naive two, each CD4 subset three.

This clone was counted a single time. Antigen specificity is unknown. Assay used: immunoSEQ multiplex PCR; TCRdb lists only in-frame clones, some missing. The sample gives 1.6 million or so clones, roughly 96% of which show up once; over 1% is in the top ten. Looked up from germline, CDR1 is SGHTA and CDR2 is FQGNSA. V was pared by 1 base and J by 6 bases, with 16 bases between. This CDR3 contains 15 residues. General study results and limits: Sampling involved blood alone; tissue repertoires likely differ. As a rule, naive subsets had a larger estimated richness than memory subsets.

J is TRBJ2-7 and V is TRBV7-2, with D possibly being TRBD1 (5 bases). The TCR comes from a man younger than 45 in good health. The sample comprised naive CD4+ T cells sorted from blood. Described subset: CD45RA+ positively selected. This CDR3 is CASSLDLPGIGEQYF. The DNA of the CDR3 is TGTGCCAGCAGCTTAGATCTCCCAGGGATAGGCGAGCAGTACTTC.